Detailed here is one T cell receptor (beta chain). CDR1 and CDR2 (germline): SQVTM, ANQGSEA. V lost 6 bases and J lost 5, with 14 bases in between. The CDR3 totals 13 residues. TCRdb's copy holds only in-frame clones and misses some; the assay was immunoSEQ multiplex PCR. Counted here are under 150,000 clones, approximately 89% occurring once; the ten biggest clones make up approximately 6.4%. The data are from a study of T cell responses to AZD1222 COVID-19 vaccine. Samples with a second dose at about 4 or about 12 weeks were pooled together. The TCR sequence derives from an adult who received the AZD1222 COVID-19 vaccine. This sequence joins TRBV29-1 and TRBJ1-5; tentatively, D is TRBD1 (5 bases). The input for sequencing was peripheral blood, taken 28 days after the second AZD1222 dose. The CDR3 sequence: CSVEAGRDQPQHF. In DNA, the CDR3 is TGCAGCGTCGAGGCGGGCAGGGATCAGCCCCAGCATTTT.